This is a list of T cell receptor beta chains from one sample in a study of graft-versus-host responses after intestinal transplantation. The assay was immunoSEQ multiplex PCR, and TCRdb's table has in-frame clones only and misses some. The top ten hold 2.5% to 3.5% of the sample, which has about 29,000 clones, 80% seen once. The material sequenced was ileum tissue, taken 98 days after intestinal transplantation. Receptors originate from a human patient who received an intestinal transplant, so some T cells may come from the graft donor. Both conserved end residues are part of each CDR3. The D gene is left open where the match is weak. A clone size is listed for some rows: how often the clone was seen (once, few, many), or a class if it is expanded.

clone_size	v_call	j_call	d_call	cdr3_nt	cdr3_aa
NA	TRBV27	TRBJ2-7	NA	TGTGCCAGCAGCCGGGGAGACAGAGCCTACGAGCAGTACTTC	CASSRGDRAYEQYF
NA	TRBV6-6	TRBJ1-2	TRBD1	TGTGCCAGCAGTTTCTCGCCGGGACAGGGGAGTTACGGCTACACCTTC	CASSFSPGQGSYGYTF
NA	TRBV6-1	TRBJ2-7	TRBD1	TGTGCCAGCTCCGGGACAGGATGGGATTACGAGCAGTACTTC	CASSGTGWDYEQYF
once	TRBV21-1	TRBJ2-7	NA	TGTGCCAGCACCCCGGAGGGGTCCGAGCAGTACTTC	CASTPEGSEQYF
NA	TRBV19	TRBJ1-1	NA	TGTGCCAGTAGTTGGGGGATGAACACTGAAGCTTTCTTT	CASSWGMNTEAFF
NA	TRBV30	TRBJ1-5	NA	TGTGCCTTCGGGGAGAAAGGGAATCAGCCCCAGCATTTT	CAFGEKGNQPQHF
NA	TRBV4-1	TRBJ2-2	NA	TGCGCCAGCAGCCAAGCGAGGGGGTTCACCGGGGAGCTGTTTTTT	CASSQARGFTGELFF
few	TRBV7-6	TRBJ2-3	TRBD2	TGTGCCAGCAGCGCAGGGACTAGCGGGTTAGGGGCAGATACGCAGTATTTT	CASSAGTSGLGADTQYF
NA	TRBV11-3	TRBJ2-1	NA	TGTGCCAGCAGCTTAGAGAGCAGGTTTTTGGTTAATGAGCAGTTCTTC	CASSLESRFLVNEQFF
NA	TRBV9	TRBJ2-5	TRBD2	TGTGCCAGCAGCGATGGGACTAGCGGAGGAGAGACCCAGTACTTC	CASSDGTSGGETQYF
NA	TRBV6-5	TRBJ2-7	NA	TGTGCCAGCAGTGAAATGGCGAGCTCCTACGAGCAGTACTTC	CASSEMASSYEQYF
NA	TRBV27	TRBJ2-3	NA	TGTGCCAGCAGTTTATCGGGACTCGGCACAGATACGCAGTATTTT	CASSLSGLGTDTQYF
NA	TRBV7-2	TRBJ1-2	NA	TGTGCCAGCAGCAGTGGACCCCGGGACGGACTTTTCGCCACCTTC	CASSSGPRDGLFATF
NA	TRBV10-1	TRBJ2-1	NA	TGCGCCAGCAGTGAGTCGAAAGCGAGCTCCTACAATGAGCAGTTCTTC	CASSESKASSYNEQFF
NA	TRBV20-1	TRBJ1-2	NA	TGCAGTCCCAACAGTGGTGTTGGCTACACCTTC	CSPNSGVGYTF
NA	TRBV15	TRBJ1-5	NA	TGTGCCACCAGCAGATCGGGGCCCGGGCATCAGCCCCAGCATTTT	CATSRSGPGHQPQHF
NA	TRBV30	TRBJ2-7	TRBD1	TGTGCCTGGAGTGTCCGGACAGGGGGAGCATACGAGCAGTACTTC	CAWSVRTGGAYEQYF
few	TRBV28	TRBJ2-7	TRBD1	TGTGCCAGCAGGGGACAGGGAGCCTCCTACGAGCAGTACTTC	CASRGQGASYEQYF
NA	TRBV9	TRBJ2-5	NA	TGTGCCAGCAGCACCCGGGACGGGCACCAAGAGACCCAGTACTTC	CASSTRDGHQETQYF
NA	TRBV7-8	TRBJ2-1	NA	TGTGCCAGCAGCTTGTCGGCAGCCTACAATGAGCAGTTCTTC	CASSLSAAYNEQFF
NA	TRBV7-6	TRBJ2-3	NA	TGTGCCAGCAGCTTATATGCCAGGGCAGGGGATACGCAGTATTTT	CASSLYARAGDTQYF
NA	TRBV6-1	TRBJ1-1	NA	TGTGCCAGCCTCCGGGGATCTGAAGCTTTCTTT	CASLRGSEAFF
once	TRBV5-1	TRBJ1-4	TRBD1	TGCGCCAGCAGCTTGTACCCGGACAGGATTGAAAAACTGTTTTTT	CASSLYPDRIEKLFF